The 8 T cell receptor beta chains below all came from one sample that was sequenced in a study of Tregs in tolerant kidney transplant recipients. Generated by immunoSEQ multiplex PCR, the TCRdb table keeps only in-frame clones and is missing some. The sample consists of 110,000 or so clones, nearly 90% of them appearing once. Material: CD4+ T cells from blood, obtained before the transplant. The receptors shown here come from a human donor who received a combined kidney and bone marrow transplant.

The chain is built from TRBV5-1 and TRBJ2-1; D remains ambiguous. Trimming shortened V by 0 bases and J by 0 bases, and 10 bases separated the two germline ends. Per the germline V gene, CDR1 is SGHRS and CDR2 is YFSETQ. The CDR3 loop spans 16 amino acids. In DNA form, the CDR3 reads TGCGCCAGCAGCTTGGGTGGCCGCAGCTCCTACAATGAGCAGTTCTTC. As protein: CASSLGGRSSYNEQFF.

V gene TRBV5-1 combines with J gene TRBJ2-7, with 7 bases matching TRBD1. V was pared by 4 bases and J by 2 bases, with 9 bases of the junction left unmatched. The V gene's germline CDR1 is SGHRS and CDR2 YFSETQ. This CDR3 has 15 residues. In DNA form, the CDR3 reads TGCGCCAGCAGCGCCTGGGACAGTGGGGCCTACGAGCAGTACTTC. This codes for CASSAWDSGAYEQYF.

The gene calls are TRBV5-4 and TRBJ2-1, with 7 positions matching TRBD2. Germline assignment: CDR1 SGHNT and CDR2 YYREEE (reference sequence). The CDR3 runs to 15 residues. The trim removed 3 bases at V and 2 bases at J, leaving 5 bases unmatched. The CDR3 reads CASSWRSGTYNEQFF. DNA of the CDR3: TGTGCCAGCAGCTGGAGGAGCGGGACCTACAATGAGCAGTTCTTC.

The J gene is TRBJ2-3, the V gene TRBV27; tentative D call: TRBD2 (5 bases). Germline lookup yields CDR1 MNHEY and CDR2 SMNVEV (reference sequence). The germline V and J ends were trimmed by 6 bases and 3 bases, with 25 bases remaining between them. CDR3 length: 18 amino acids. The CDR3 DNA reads TGTGCCAGCAGCAGGAGGACCTGGAGCACGCAAGATACAGATACGCAGTATTTT. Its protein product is CASSRRTWSTQDTDTQYF.

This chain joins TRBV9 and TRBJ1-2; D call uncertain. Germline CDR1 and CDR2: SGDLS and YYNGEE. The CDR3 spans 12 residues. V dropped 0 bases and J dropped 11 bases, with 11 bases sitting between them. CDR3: CASSVDSFGYTF. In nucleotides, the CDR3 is TGTGCCAGCAGCGTAGATAGTTTCGGGTACACCTTC.

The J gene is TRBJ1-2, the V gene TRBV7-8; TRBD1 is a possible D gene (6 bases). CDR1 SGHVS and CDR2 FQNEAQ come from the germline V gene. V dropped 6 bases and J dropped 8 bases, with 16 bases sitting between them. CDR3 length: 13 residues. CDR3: CASSPDRSHGYTF. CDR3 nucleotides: TGTGCCAGCAGTCCCGACAGGTCACACGGCTACACCTTC.

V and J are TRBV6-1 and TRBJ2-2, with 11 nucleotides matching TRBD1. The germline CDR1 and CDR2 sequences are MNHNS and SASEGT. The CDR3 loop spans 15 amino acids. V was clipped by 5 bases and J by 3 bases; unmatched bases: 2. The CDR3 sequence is CASSKGQGDTGELFF. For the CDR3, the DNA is TGTGCCAGCAGTAAGGGACAGGGGGACACCGGGGAGCTGTTTTTT.

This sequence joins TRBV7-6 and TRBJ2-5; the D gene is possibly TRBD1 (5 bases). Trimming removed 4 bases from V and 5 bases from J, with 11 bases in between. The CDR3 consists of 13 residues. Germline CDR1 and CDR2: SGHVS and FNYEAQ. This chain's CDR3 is CASSSRVAETQYF. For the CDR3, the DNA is TGTGCCAGCAGCTCCAGGGTCGCGGAGACCCAGTACTTC. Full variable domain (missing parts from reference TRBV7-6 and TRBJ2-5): GAGVSQSPRYKVTKRGQDVALRCDPISGHVSLYWYRQALGQGPEFLTYFNYEAQQDKSGLPNDRFSAERPEGSISTLTIQRTEQRDSAMYRCASSSRVAETQYFGPGTRLLVL.